The source of this T cell receptor beta chain is a study of shared clonotypes between healthy human individuals. V lost 5 bases and J lost 3; bases outside the gene matches: 10. The germline V gene encodes CDR1 SGHVS and CDR2 FQNEAQ. This CDR3 spans 15 amino acids. The table lists this clone with a count of one. TCRdb's copy holds only in-frame clones and misses some; the assay was immunoSEQ multiplex PCR. The repertoire holds nearly 500,000 clones, with 70% to 80% as singletons. The rearrangement links TRBV7-8 to TRBJ2-7; 7 bases agree with TRBD1. The TCR originated in a woman aged 40 to 55 in good health. Some clones in this sample may be carry-over from other donors' samples. What was sequenced was PBMCs. The CDR3 protein is CASSPRQGTDYEQYF. As DNA, the CDR3 is TGTGCCAGCAGCCCCCGACAGGGTACCGACTACGAGCAGTACTTC.